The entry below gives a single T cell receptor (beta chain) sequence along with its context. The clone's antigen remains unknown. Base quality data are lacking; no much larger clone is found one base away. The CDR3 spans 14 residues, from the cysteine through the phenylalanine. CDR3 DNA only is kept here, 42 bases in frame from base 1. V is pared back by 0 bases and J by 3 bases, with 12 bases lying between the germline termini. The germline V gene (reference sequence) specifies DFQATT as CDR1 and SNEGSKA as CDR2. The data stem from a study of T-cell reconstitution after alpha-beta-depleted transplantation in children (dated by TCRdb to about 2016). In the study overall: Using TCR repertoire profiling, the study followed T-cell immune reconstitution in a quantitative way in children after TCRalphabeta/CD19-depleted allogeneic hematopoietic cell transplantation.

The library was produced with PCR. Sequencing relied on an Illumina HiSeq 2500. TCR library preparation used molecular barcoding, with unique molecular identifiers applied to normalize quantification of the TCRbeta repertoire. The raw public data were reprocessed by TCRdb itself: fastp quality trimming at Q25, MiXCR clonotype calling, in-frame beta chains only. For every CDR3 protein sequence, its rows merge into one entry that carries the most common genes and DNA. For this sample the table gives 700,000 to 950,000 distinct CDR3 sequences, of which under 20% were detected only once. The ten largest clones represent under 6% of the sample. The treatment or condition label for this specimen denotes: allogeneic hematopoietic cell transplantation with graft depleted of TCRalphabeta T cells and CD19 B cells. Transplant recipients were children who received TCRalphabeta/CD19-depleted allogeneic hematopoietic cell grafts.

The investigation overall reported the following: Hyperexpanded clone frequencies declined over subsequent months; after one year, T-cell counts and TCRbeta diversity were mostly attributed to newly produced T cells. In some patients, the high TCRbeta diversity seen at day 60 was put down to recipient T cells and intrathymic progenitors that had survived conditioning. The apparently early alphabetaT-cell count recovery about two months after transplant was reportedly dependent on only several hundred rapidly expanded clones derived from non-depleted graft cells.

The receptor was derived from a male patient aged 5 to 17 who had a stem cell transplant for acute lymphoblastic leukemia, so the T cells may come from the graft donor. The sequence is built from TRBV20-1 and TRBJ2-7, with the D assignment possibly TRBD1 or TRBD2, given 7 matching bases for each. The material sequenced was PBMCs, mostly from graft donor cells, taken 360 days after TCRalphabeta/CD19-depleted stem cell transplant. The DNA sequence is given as TGCAGTGCTAGAGAGTCAGGGGGGGTCTACGAGCAGTACTTC. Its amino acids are CSARESGGVYEQYF.